This entry concerns a single TCR beta chain. This CDR3 spans 14 amino acids. Trimming took 6 bases from V and 6 from J, leaving 15 bases between them. The germline gives CDR1 MDHEN, CDR2 SYDVKM. The data belong to a study of blood T cell repertoires in COVID-19. As for the study in general: Some COVID-19 samples were acute and others convalescent; all came from the United States, Italy and Spain.

Only in-frame clones appear in the TCRdb table, and some are missing; sequencing was by immunoSEQ multiplex PCR. Among tens of thousands of clones listed, more than 75% were seen once. Sequencing was done on a sample of peripheral blood. This sequence joins TRBV28 and TRBJ2-1; TRBD1 is a possible D gene (6 bases). This receptor was identified in a human donor in a cohort sampled during active COVID-19. CDR3 DNA sequence: TGTGCCAGCAGCCACTCGACAGGCGGCAATGAGCAGTTCTTC. This gives the protein CASSHSTGGNEQFF.